This TCR beta chain derives from a study of spatial heterogeneity in lung cancer. Study-wide background: Each time, sequencing found more beta-chain sequences than alpha-chain sequences. General study results and limits: At tumor resection, ubiquitous expanded TCRs were detected in blood more often than later.

One entry per CDR3 protein, called by TCRdb with MiXCR from the 5' RACE reads. The data show tens of thousands of distinct CDR3 sequences, about 12% seen once. Ten or more counts support this clonotype. Its antigen is unknown. The CDR3 is 14 residues long. V was shortened by 6 bases and J by 0 bases, with 9 bases between the two germline ends. CDR1 and CDR2 from the germline V gene are MNHEY and SVGAGI. This sample's time point: sample taken at primary tumor resection. Unsorted tumor, nontumor lung tissue or cryopreserved PBMC supplied the whole RNA. This receptor was identified in a male donor with early-stage non-small cell lung cancer. The material sequenced was PBMCs, taken at surgery. The J gene is TRBJ1-3, the V gene TRBV6-5, with TRBD1 as a possible D gene (5 bases). CDR3 nucleotide sequence: TGTGCCAGCAGCGACAGTTACTCTGGAAACACCATATATTTT. Amino acid sequence: CASSDSYSGNTIYF.